These T cell receptor beta chains were read from a single sample in a study of OX40 agonist ivuxolimab in advanced cancers. TCRdb's copy holds only in-frame clones and misses some; the assay was immunoSEQ multiplex PCR. This table has about 34,000 clones, roughly 85% appearing once. The sequences come from CD4+ or CD8+ T cells sorted from blood, collected in a trial of the OX40 agonist ivuxolimab. The origin of the receptors is an adult with an advanced solid tumor such as melanoma, head and neck, liver or kidney cancer. The CDR3 runs from the conserved cysteine through the conserved F or W. D genes are given only for firm matches. Size is stated for part of the rows, as once, few or many counts, or as a class when the clone is expanded.

TRBV28	TRBD1	TRBJ2-7	.	CASSLPGQLYEQYF	TGTGCCAGCAGTTTGCCGGGACAGCTCTACGAGCAGTACTTC
TRBV6-6	.	TRBJ2-7	.	CASSLPPQAGYEQYF	TGTGCCAGCAGTTTACCTCCCCAGGCCGGCTACGAGCAGTACTTC
TRBV7-8	.	TRBJ2-2	.	CASSLGLGELFF	TGTGCCAGCAGCTTAGGTCTCGGGGAGCTGTTTTTT
TRBV29-1	TRBD2	TRBJ2-1	.	CSDFPGLAGIEQFF	TGCAGCGATTTCCCCGGACTAGCGGGAATTGAGCAGTTCTTC
TRBV5-1	TRBD1	TRBJ2-6	.	CASSLLGQGSGANVLTF	TGCGCCAGCAGCTTGTTGGGACAGGGATCTGGGGCCAACGTCCTGACTTTC
TRBV11-2	.	TRBJ2-7	.	CASSLRGTFDEQYF	TGTGCCAGCAGCTTGAGGGGGACCTTCGACGAGCAGTACTTC
TRBV9	TRBD2	TRBJ2-1	once	CASSVDTERASGRVSSYNEQFF	TGTGCCAGCAGCGTAGATACAGAGAGGGCTAGCGGGAGGGTCAGCTCCTACAATGAGCAGTTCTTC
TRBV28	.	TRBJ1-1	.	CASSPQAGQNTEAFF	TGTGCCAGCAGTCCTCAGGCAGGGCAGAACACTGAAGCTTTCTTT
TRBV7-2	.	TRBJ2-4	.	CASSRPGTRKNIQYF	TGTGCCAGCAGCAGACCCGGGACTCGCAAAAACATTCAGTACTTC
TRBV2	.	TRBJ1-3	.	CASSSGHGNTIYF	TGTGCCAGCAGCTCAGGGCACGGAAACACCATATATTTT
TRBV6-1	.	TRBJ2-5	once	CASSAILITGIETQYF	TGTGCCAGCAGTGCAATATTAATCACAGGCATCGAGACCCAGTACTTC
TRBV6-5	.	TRBJ2-7	.	CASRDFYEQYF	TGTGCCAGCAGGGACTTCTACGAGCAGTACTTC
TRBV20-1	.	TRBJ1-2	few	CSLDNYGYTF	TGCAGTCTGGACAACTATGGCTACACCTTC
TRBV11-3	TRBD1	TRBJ1-1	.	CASSMTRTGTALRREAFF	TGTGCCAGCAGCATGACCCGGACAGGTACCGCTCTTCGGAGGGAAGCTTTCTTT
TRBV5-8	.	TRBJ2-1	.	CASSFGTEQFF	TGTGCCAGCAGCTTTGGAACCGAGCAGTTCTTC
TRBV5-4	TRBD2	TRBJ2-7	.	CASSQLAGDEQYF	TGTGCCAGCAGCCAACTAGCGGGCGACGAGCAGTACTTC
TRBV4-2	.	TRBJ2-7	.	CASSRGVGGGYEQYF	TGTGCCAGCAGCCGAGGGGTGGGAGGGGGCTACGAGCAGTACTTC
TRBV7-6	TRBD1	TRBJ2-7	.	CASSSGTGGLSYEQYF	TGTGCCAGCAGTTCCGGGACAGGGGGCCTCTCCTACGAGCAGTACTTC
TRBV11-3	.	TRBJ2-3	.	CASSSNRDWTDTQYF	TGTGCCAGCAGCAGCAACAGGGATTGGACAGATACGCAGTATTTT
TRBV7-9	.	TRBJ2-1	.	CASSLVSQGWSSYNEQFF	TGTGCCAGCAGCTTAGTATCACAGGGATGGAGCTCCTACAATGAGCAGTTCTTC
TRBV5-1	.	TRBJ1-1	once	CASSLAGQGTEAFF	TGCGCCAGCAGCTTGGCGGGGCAGGGCACTGAAGCTTTCTTT
TRBV7-3	.	TRBJ2-2	.	CASTEGRGTGELFF	TGTGCCAGCACGGAGGGGCGAGGGACCGGGGAGCTGTTTTTT
TRBV6-1	.	TRBJ1-3	once	CASSDRTAASGNTIYF	TGTGCCAGCAGTGACCGGACTGCTGCCTCTGGAAACACCATATATTTT
TRBV5-6	.	TRBJ2-6	.	CANSGGSGANVLTF	TGTGCCAACAGTGGGGGGTCCGGGGCCAACGTCCTGACTTTC
TRBV7-9	.	TRBJ1-1	.	CASSLRGVANPTEAFF	TGTGCCAGCAGCTTAAGGGGGGTGGCCAACCCCACTGAAGCTTTCTTT
TRBV10-3	.	TRBJ1-5	once	CAIGNGEWEPQHF	TGTGCCATCGGGAACGGCGAATGGGAGCCCCAGCATTTT
TRBV2	.	TRBJ2-5	.	CASSLLRDETQYF	TGTGCCAGCAGTCTCTTGCGGGATGAGACCCAGTACTTC
TRBV30	.	TRBJ1-2	.	CAWVPWGGYGYTF	TGTGCCTGGGTTCCCTGGGGGGGATATGGCTACACCTTC
TRBV29-1	.	TRBJ1-5	.	CSAQGGGDQPQHF	TGCAGCGCCCAAGGCGGGGGGGATCAGCCCCAGCATTTT
TRBV30	TRBD1	TRBJ1-2	.	CASPLGTGSNTIYGYTF	TGTGCCTCCCCTTTAGGGACAGGATCTAACACGATCTATGGCTACACCTTC
TRBV5-1	.	TRBJ1-2	.	CASGEGAGNYGYTF	TGCGCCAGCGGGGAGGGTGCGGGGAACTATGGCTACACCTTC
TRBV4-1	TRBD2	TRBJ2-1	.	CASSLFSGGAYEQFF	TGCGCCAGCAGTCTATTTAGCGGGGGGGCGTATGAGCAGTTCTTC
TRBV2	.	TRBJ2-4	.	CASLEGGLGGSIQYF	TGTGCCAGCCTAGAAGGGGGCCTAGGGGGGAGCATTCAGTACTTC
TRBV9	.	TRBJ1-3	.	CASSVAVQGGSGNTIYF	TGTGCCAGCAGCGTAGCCGTCCAGGGAGGTTCTGGAAACACCATATATTTT
TRBV11-3	.	TRBJ2-2	.	CASSRARSTGELFF	TGTGCCAGCAGCAGAGCCCGTTCCACCGGGGAGCTGTTTTTT
TRBV6-1	.	TRBJ1-6	once	CASSASRQGNSPLHF	TGTGCCAGCAGTGCGTCGAGACAAGGAAATTCACCCCTCCACTTT
TRBV19	TRBD1	TRBJ2-3	.	CASSPWDRGPTDTQYF	TGTGCCAGTAGCCCCTGGGACAGGGGCCCCACAGATACGCAGTATTTT
TRBV7-9	.	TRBJ2-6	.	CASSPPGVRDGANVLTF	TGTGCCAGCAGCCCTCCCGGCGTCAGGGACGGGGCCAACGTCCTGACTTTC
TRBV11-2	.	TRBJ2-2	few	CASSPVQGRTGELFF	TGTGCCAGCAGCCCCGTCCAGGGGCGGACCGGGGAGCTGTTTTTT
TRBV2	.	TRBJ1-1	.	CASTADKNTEAFF	TGTGCCAGCACCGCGGACAAAAACACTGAAGCTTTCTTT
TRBV5-8	TRBD1	TRBJ2-1	.	CASSGVQPGQGAADEQFF	TGTGCCAGCAGCGGGGTTCAACCGGGACAGGGGGCCGCCGATGAGCAGTTCTTC
TRBV7-3	.	TRBJ1-4	.	CASSSGTAGQDEKLFF	TGTGCCAGCAGCTCCGGGACCGCGGGACAAGATGAAAAACTGTTTTTT
TRBV28	.	TRBJ1-1	.	CASKAEPNTEAFF	TGTGCCAGCAAAGCAGAACCGAACACTGAAGCTTTCTTT
TRBV6-5	.	TRBJ1-2	.	CASSYKGRGYGYTF	TGTGCCAGCAGTTACAAGGGGCGAGGATATGGCTACACCTTC
TRBV4-3	TRBD2	TRBJ2-1	.	CASSQDIGTRGYEQFF	TGCGCCAGCAGCCAAGATATAGGGACTAGGGGGTATGAGCAGTTCTTC
TRBV7-8	.	TRBJ1-3	.	CASSLVGNTIYF	TGTGCCAGCAGCTTAGTAGGAAACACCATATATTTT
TRBV7-2	.	TRBJ1-5	.	CASSSYRVNQPQHF	TGTGCCAGCAGCTCATACAGGGTGAATCAGCCCCAGCATTTT
TRBV29-1	.	TRBJ2-3	.	CSVEFGITDTQYF	TGCAGCGTTGAATTTGGGATTACAGATACGCAGTATTTT
TRBV7-2	TRBD2	TRBJ2-6	.	CASSLGLAGSGANVLTF	TGTGCCAGCAGCCTAGGACTAGCGGGGAGCGGGGCCAACGTCCTGACTTTC
TRBV10-1	.	TRBJ2-2	few	CASSGGGTGELFF	TGCGCCAGCAGTGGTGGCGGCACCGGGGAGCTGTTTTTT
TRBV18	.	TRBJ1-1	.	CASTPGRGRTEAFF	TGTGCCAGCACCCCTGGCCGGGGGCGGACTGAAGCTTTCTTT
TRBV6-6	TRBD1	TRBJ2-7	.	CASSRDRGRYEQYF	TGTGCCAGCAGCCGGGACAGGGGGCGATACGAGCAGTACTTC